This TCR beta chain was recorded in a study of blood T cells in healthy people across ages. The study's findings and limits: TCR beta diversity, measured per million T cells, fell in a roughly linear way with age.

As regards this clonotype: Its specificity is unknown.

It was with a sample-barcoded 5' primer and a J-beta primer mix that a second PCR of about 7 to 12 cycles was run. From the 5' RACE reads, TCRdb called clonotypes with MiXCR, one entry per CDR3 protein. The sample carries some 920,000 distinct CDR3 sequences, just over 50% recorded once. This CDR3 comprises 14 residues. The germline V gene has CDR1 SGHTA and CDR2 FQGNSA. This sequence joins TRBV7-2 and TRBJ2-1, with D hard to call. The DNA end favors TRBJ2-7, so the J call may be wrong. The source of this sequence is a woman aged 55-70 years in good health. The sequenced sample consisted of blood. CDR3 sequence reads: CASSLTYSYNEQYF. The CDR3 region has the DNA TGTGCCAGCAGCTTAACCTATTCCTACAATGAGCAGTACTTC.